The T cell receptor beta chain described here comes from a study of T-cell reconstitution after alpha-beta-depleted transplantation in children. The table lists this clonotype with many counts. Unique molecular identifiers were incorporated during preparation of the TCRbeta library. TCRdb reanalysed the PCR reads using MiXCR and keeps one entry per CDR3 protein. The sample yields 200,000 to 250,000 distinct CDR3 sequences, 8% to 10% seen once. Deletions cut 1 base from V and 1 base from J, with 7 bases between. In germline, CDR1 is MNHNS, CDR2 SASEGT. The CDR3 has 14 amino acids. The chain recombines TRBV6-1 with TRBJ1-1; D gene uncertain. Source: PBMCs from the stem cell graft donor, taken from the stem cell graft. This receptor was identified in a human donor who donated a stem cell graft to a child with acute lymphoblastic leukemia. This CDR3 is CASSEGWENTEAFF. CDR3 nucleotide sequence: TGTGCCAGCAGTGAAGGATGGGAGAACACTGAAGCTTTCTTT.